A single sample is the source of the 2 T cell receptor beta chains below, sequenced in a study of early stage breast cancer tumors. Some clones are missing from TCRdb's copy, which holds only in-frame ones; the method was immunoSEQ multiplex PCR. This sample yields about 2,600 clones, of which about 65% are seen a single time; over 20% belongs to the top ten. Sequenced material: normal breast tissue next to the tumor. The receptors derive from a person between 50 and 60 years old with breast cancer.

The rearrangement links TRBV2 to TRBJ2-7; 7 bases match TRBD1. Germline-derived CDR1 and CDR2 are SNHLY and FYNNEI. The CDR3 has 12 amino acids. The J segment lost 7 bases and the V segment lost 6 bases, leaving 6 bases of the junction unmatched. The CDR3 DNA reads TGTGCCAGCAGGGCACAGGGGTGGGAGCAGTACTTC. Its translation: CASRAQGWEQYF.

This sequence joins TRBV6-6 and TRBJ1-4; 10 nucleotides line up with TRBD1. The CDR3 spans 14 residues. Germline CDR1 MNHNY, CDR2 SVGAGI (reference sequence). The V and J ends lost 4 bases and 6 bases, in that order; junction bases with no gene match: 2. The CDR3 spells CASSWGQGYEKLFF. Written as DNA, the CDR3 is TGTGCCAGCAGTTGGGGACAGGGGTATGAAAAACTGTTTTTT.